The next 11 T cell receptor beta chains were all read from a single sample in a study of T cell repertoires in urothelial bladder cancer. Data came from immunoSEQ multiplex PCR; TCRdb stores just in-frame clones and leaves some out. This table holds 10,000 or so clones, more than 60% found once. Sequencing input: tumor-infiltrating cells from bladder cancer. Every receptor here comes from a human donor with a benign inflammatory bladder lesion.

The chain carries TRBV20-1 and TRBJ2-1, with D perhaps TRBD1 or TRBD2 (5 bases each). The CDR3 runs to 11 residues. Germline CDR1 reads DFQATT; CDR2 reads SNEGSKA (reference sequence). Trimming left V 1 base short and J 7 bases short, with 5 bases between. DNA of the CDR3: TGCAGTGCTAGAGGGGGGAATGAGCAGTTCTTC. Residues: CSARGGNEQFF.

The chain carries TRBV4-2 and TRBJ1-1; D is uncertain. The CDR3 has 16 amino acids. Germline CDR1 LGHNA, CDR2 YNFKEQ. V lost 1 base to trimming and J lost 0 bases, with 12 bases between them. The CDR3 DNA reads as TGTGCCAGCAGCCAAGGGGAGGGAAGAATGAACACTGAAGCTTTCTTT. It codes for CASSQGEGRMNTEAFF.

The chain links TRBV7-9 to TRBJ2-3; either TRBD1 or TRBD2 may supply D (5 bases each). The V and J ends lost 5 bases and 5 bases respectively, with 14 bases between them. CDR3 length: 14 amino acids. Germline V gene lookup returns CDR1 SEHNR and CDR2 FQNEAQ (reference sequence). The CDR3 spells CASSLGTGGDTQYF. DNA of the CDR3: TGTGCCAGCAGCCTTGGGACGGGCGGAGATACGCAGTATTTT.

The CDR3 region has the DNA TGTGCCAGTAGTGCCCTGACTAGCGGGGGCCCCTACGAGCAGTACTTC. It codes for CASSALTSGGPYEQYF. The chain couples TRBV19 to TRBJ2-7, with 12 bases that match TRBD2. The V gene end was trimmed by 5 bases and the J gene end by 2 bases; junction bases not matched to a gene: 7. Germline V gene lookup returns CDR1 LNHDA and CDR2 SQIVND (reference sequence). The CDR3 extends over 16 amino acids.

J is TRBJ2-1 and V is TRBV9; D possibly corresponds to TRBD2 (5 bases). The CDR3 covers 14 residues. V was pared by 4 bases and J by 10 bases, with 18 bases between. Germline V gene data show CDR1 as SGDLS and CDR2 as YYNGEE. DNA for the CDR3: TGTGCCAGCAGCTCCAAGGCAGCGGCAGTGGAGCAGTTCTTC. This translates into CASSSKAAAVEQFF.

The rearrangement joins TRBV12-5 to TRBJ1-2; the match to TRBD1 covers 7 bases. This CDR3 region has 17 residues. Germline lookup yields CDR1 LGHNT and CDR2 FRNRAP. Unmatched junction bases numbered 17, after V lost 6 bases and J lost 4 bases. The CDR3 nucleotides read TGTGCTAGTGGAAGCCGGGACAGTTTTCTCGTCCGCTATGGCTACACCTTC. Translating gives CASGSRDSFLVRYGYTF.

The rearrangement links TRBV11-3 to TRBJ2-7; 9 bases fit TRBD1. Germline V lookup: CDR1 SGHNT, CDR2 YENEEA. V lost 1 base and J lost 3; bases outside the gene matches: 4. The CDR3 has 15 residues. The CDR3, as DNA: TGTGCCAGCAGCTTAGTCCGGGACAGGGACTACGAGCAGTACTTC. As protein: CASSLVRDRDYEQYF.

This chain links TRBV15 with TRBJ2-1; a possible D gene is TRBD1 (5 bases). This CDR3 contains 15 residues. Germline values: CDR1 LNHNV, CDR2 YYDKDF (reference sequence). The V end was cut by 1 base, the J end by 1 base, with 8 bases between. The CDR3 loop reads CATSRAQGSYNEQFF. DNA for the CDR3: TGTGCCACCAGCAGAGCCCAGGGATCCTACAATGAGCAGTTCTTC.

Here the CDR3 reads CATSRDPAYEQYF. The CDR3 DNA follows: TGTGCCACCAGCAGAGATCCCGCCTACGAGCAGTACTTC. V is TRBV15 and J is TRBJ2-7; D not certain. The CDR3 is made up of 13 amino acids. Germline V lookup: CDR1 LNHNV, CDR2 YYDKDF (reference sequence). The V end lost 0 bases, the J end lost 2 bases, and 5 bases lay between the germline ends.

As concerns this clone: A read error may account for a junction end that differs from germline. This rearrangement joins TRBV7-9 to TRBJ1-2, with D possibly matching TRBD1 (5 bases). From germline, CDR1 is SEHNR and CDR2 FQNEAQ (reference sequence). The CDR3 extends over 14 amino acids. For the CDR3, the DNA is TGTGCCAGCAAATATCACAAGGGGAACTCTGGCTACACCTTC. Residues: CASKYHKGNSGYTF. The entire variable domain, with the rest obtained from reference TRBV7-9 and TRBJ1-2, is as follows: DTGVSQNPRHKITKRGQNVTFRCDPISEHNRLYWYRQTLGQGPEFLTYFQNEAQLEKSRLLSDRFSAERPKGSFSTLEIQRTEQGDSAMYLCASKYHKGNSGYTFGSGTRLTVV.

There are a few counts of this clone. The CDR3 is CASSPEVDEKLFF. For the CDR3, the DNA is TGCGCCAGCAGCCCGGAGGTGGACGAAAAACTGTTTTTT. The chain uses TRBV5-1 and TRBJ1-4; no clear D. This CDR3 spans 13 amino acids. CDR1 and CDR2 from the germline V gene are SGHRS and YFSETQ. Deletions cut 4 bases from V and 8 bases from J, with 12 bases between.